This T cell receptor (beta chain) was identified during a study of blood T cell repertoires in COVID-19. Only a few counts were recorded for this clone. Cohort allocation depended upon clinical history that participants reported. Original handling: Amplification of reference gene primers provided the estimated nucleated cell counts. TCRdb's copy holds only in-frame clones and misses some; the assay was immunoSEQ multiplex PCR. V and J calls and clone size follow that table, whereas D and trimming were derived from the DNA. The sample lists hundreds of thousands of clones, roughly 87% occurring once. CDR1 is KGHSH and CDR2 is LQKENI in the germline V gene. The ends lost 3 bases at V and 0 bases at J; junction bases unmatched: 1. This CDR3 has 15 residues.

Sequencing used PBMCs or T cells enriched from blood (not recorded which). The clonotype comes from a woman in her thirties or forties with acute COVID-19. The V call is TRBV18, the J call TRBJ2-2; 7 positions match TRBD1. The CDR3 region is CASSPGTANTGELFF. Here the CDR3 DNA reads TGTGCCAGCTCACCCGGGACAGCGAACACCGGGGAGCTGTTTTTT.